This T cell receptor (beta chain) was sequenced during a study of regulatory T cells in long-lasting Graves disease (dated by TCRdb to the early 2020s). Broadly, across the study: Antithyroid drugs had been taken for less than 3 months by newly diagnosed Graves' disease patients. The study was registered as a clinical trial and conducted in China. Persistent Graves' disease patients were compared with newly diagnosed Graves' disease patients by peripheral blood TCR sequencing and RNA sequencing. TCR sequencing covered 13 persistent and 20 or so newly diagnosed Graves' disease patients, about 35 samples in total.

According to the study, the label for this sample's time point signals: newly diagnosed GD, antithyroid drugs for less than 3 months. For both TCR sequencing and RNA sequencing, RNA was extracted from PBMCs using TRIzol. The diagnosis of Graves' disease was made according to American Thyroid Association guidelines. Patients for the study were recruited at an endocrinology department in Xi'an, China. Each patient gave roughly 8.4 milliliters of peripheral blood, collected in an EDTA anticoagulant tube. PBMCs were isolated by Ficoll Paque Plus density gradient separation without further T cell sorting. RNA quality was checked with an Agilent 2100 Bioanalyzer and agarose gel, and concentration with a NanoDrop 2000. The V end gives up 7 bases and the J end 10 bases, leaving 9 bases in the junction not matched to a gene. The germline V gene gives CDR1 as SNHLY and CDR2 as FYNNEI. CDR3 length: 13 amino acids, cysteine to phenylalanine. The sequence is cut down to CDR3 DNA, 39 bases in frame from base 1.

The library relied on multiplex PCR. The reads were generated on an Illumina HiSeq 4000. CDR3 regions were amplified by Arm-PCR with iRepertoire HTBI primers to construct TCR beta libraries. Gel purification was performed on PCR products prior to sequencing. The authors processed their data as follows. A total of 62 TRBV and some 13 TRBJ segments were identified across samples and were used for gene usage analysis of CDR3 amino acid clonotypes. COPE and FqMerger were used to merge filtered high-quality paired reads into contigs. BLAST was used to align contigs to the IMGT TRBV, TRBD and TRBJ reference genes, and CDR3 was defined following IMGT. Highly expanded clones were defined as clonotypes with a frequency above 0.1%. Shannon entropy served as the measure of repertoire diversity, while the Gini coefficient captured V-J evenness. Public clonotypes were defined as clonotypes shared by more than one individual. TCRdb reanalyzed the raw reads on its own, using fastp at Q25 for trimming and MiXCR for clone calling, and kept in-frame beta chains. When rows share a CDR3 protein, they turn into one entry using the most common DNA and genes. TCRdb, not the original authors, processed these V and J calls. Counted in this sample were hundreds of thousands of distinct CDR3 sequences; roughly 16% of them appeared once. Of the sample, 20% to 25% is held by the ten largest clones.

On this clonotype itself: Its antigen remains unidentified. A single base separates this from a much larger clone, so it may be a read error.

Study-wide conclusions, independent of this receptor: Compared with newly diagnosed patients, persistent Graves' disease patients had lower TCR Shannon entropy and fewer highly expanded clones, which suggests clonal expansion. The study examined only peripheral blood because the primary lesion, thyroid tissue, could not be accessed. Persistent patients shared more public clonotypes among themselves (approximately 2,500) than newly diagnosed patients did (about 970). Sequencing and analysis were restricted to the TCR beta chain. TRBV28, TRBJ1-2 and TRBJ2-5 were preferentially used in persistent disease, while TRBV20-1 and TRBJ2-1 were favored in newly diagnosed disease. The authors acknowledged the small sample size as a limitation that may reduce accuracy.

This sample was shared with a second study, whose subject was T cells in Graves' hyperthyroidism and ophthalmopathy. The second study's paper adds: Stable Graves' hyperthyroidism was defined as no progression to ophthalmopathy during 18 months of follow-up. Hyperthyroidism patients were aged 18 to 65 years and newly diagnosed, with disease duration of less than 2 months. The study excluded patients with uncontrolled infections, other autoimmune diseases, pregnancy or lactation. Diagnoses relied on clinical symptoms, serum thyroxine and TRAb, thyroid ultrasound and orbital computed tomography. A first-round RT-PCR of the TCR CDR3 used the HTBI primer set with the Qiagen OneStep RT-PCR kit. Most expanded thyroid clonotypes (frequency above 0.001) were also detected in blood, a finding suggesting that blood repertoires may reflect thyroid immune responses. In cross-validation, a model built on a 13 V-J signature told ophthalmopathy apart from stable hyperthyroidism with under 90% sensitivity and around 84% specificity, and in testing the same model reached 80%/75%. During validation, the model predicted progression to ophthalmopathy a median of roughly six months ahead of onset, with just under 71% sensitivity and about 75% specificity. To identify TCR V-J signatures that set the groups apart, the researchers used a discovery cohort of 100 patients, made up of some 41 with Graves' ophthalmopathy and about 60 with stable Graves' hyperthyroidism. Whether ophthalmopathy could be predicted prospectively was tested in an independent validation cohort made up of about 20 hyperthyroidism patients plus 17 patients who later progressed to ophthalmopathy. The approximately 100 discovery patients were divided at random into training and test sets in a 7:3 ratio. In addition, the study compared T-cell repertoires in thyroid tissue and in blood from six Graves' hyperthyroidism patients. Following sampling, methimazole starting at 30 mg daily was given to hyperthyroidism patients, and high-dose intravenous methylprednisolone was given to ophthalmopathy patients. Libraries were constructed in a second round of multiplex PCR, after which size selection and purification were carried out. Libraries were sequenced paired-end with 100 bp reads on an Illumina HiSeq2000. SOAPnuke was used to process the raw data, removing reads that contained adapters or uncalled bases, had a mean Phred below 15, or lacked an exact match to the constant primer or identifier. COPE v1.2.5 was used to merge high-quality paired reads, and clonotypes were defined as unique nucleotide sequences. MiTCR v1.1 was used to align clonotypes to the IMGT TRBV, TRBD and TRBJ reference segments. The analysis included only V-J combinations with a frequency above 0.0001, which together covered approximately 99% of the repertoires. The TCS score was defined as the ratio of F50 (clonal expansion) to E x V (chaos), calculated using BLOSUM62-based TCRdist between CDR3 peptides within each V-J. Welch's t-statistics and random forest reduced fewer than 600 V-J features to 13, which were used in a naive Bayes classifier (R e1071). Sample size was not statistically predetermined, and investigators were not blinded to group allocation. According to the paper, TCR Vbeta CDR3 sequencing was carried out on 135 peripheral blood samples, which came from fewer than 50 ophthalmopathy, 75 or so hyperthyroidism and around 17 progressor patients.

This material consisted of peripheral blood mononuclear cells (PBMCs), taken at new diagnosis, from a patient treated with antithyroid drugs. The rearranged segments are TRBV2 and TRBJ2-1, and TRBD1 aligns with 8 junction nucleotides. The TCR sequence derives from a woman aged 40 to 65 with Graves disease. Donor details come from another sample of the same person, matched by shared clones. The CDR3 protein sequence reads: CASTGQGFYEQFF. The sequenced DNA: TGTGCCAGCACCGGACAGGGTTTCTACGAGCAGTTCTTC.